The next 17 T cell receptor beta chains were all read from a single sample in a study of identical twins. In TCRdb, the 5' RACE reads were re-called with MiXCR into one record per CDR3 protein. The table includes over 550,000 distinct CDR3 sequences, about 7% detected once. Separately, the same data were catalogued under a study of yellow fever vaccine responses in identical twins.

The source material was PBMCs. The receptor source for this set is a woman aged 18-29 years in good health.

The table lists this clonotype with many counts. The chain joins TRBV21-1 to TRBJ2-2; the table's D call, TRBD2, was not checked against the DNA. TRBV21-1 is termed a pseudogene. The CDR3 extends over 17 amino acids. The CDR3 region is CASSNVAAGLNTGELFF. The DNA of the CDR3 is TGTGCCAGCAGCAACGTGGCAGCGGGTTTGAACACCGGGGAGCTGTTTTTT.

In DNA, the CDR3 is TGTGCCAGCAGCGGACAGGGGCCTGAGCAGTTCTTC. Translation gives CASSGQGPEQFF. This sequence joins TRBV2 and TRBJ2-1; 9 nucleotides line up with TRBD1. The CDR3 length is 12 residues. The J segment lost 9 bases and the V segment lost 6 bases, leaving 3 bases of the junction unmatched. Germline V gene sequence: CDR1 SNHLY, CDR2 FYNNEI. Based on the CDR3 plus reference TRBV2 and TRBJ2-1, the full variable domain is EPEVTQTPSHQVTQMGQEVILRCVPISNHLYFYWYRQILGQKVEFLVSFYNNEISEKSEIFDDQFSVERPDGSNFTLKIRSTKLEDSAMYFCASSGQGPEQFFGPGTRLTVL.

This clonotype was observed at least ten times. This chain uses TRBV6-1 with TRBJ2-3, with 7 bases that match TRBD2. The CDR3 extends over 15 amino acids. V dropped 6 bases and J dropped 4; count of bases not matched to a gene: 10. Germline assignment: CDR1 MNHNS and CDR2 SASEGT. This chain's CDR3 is CASSTGTGGPDTQYF. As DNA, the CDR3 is TGTGCCAGCAGCACCGGGACGGGAGGCCCAGATACGCAGTATTTT.

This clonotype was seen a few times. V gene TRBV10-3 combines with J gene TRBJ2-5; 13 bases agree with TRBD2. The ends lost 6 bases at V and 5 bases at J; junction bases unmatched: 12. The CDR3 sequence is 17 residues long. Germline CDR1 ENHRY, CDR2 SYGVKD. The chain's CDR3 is CAISGAGTSGIRETQYF. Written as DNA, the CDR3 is TGTGCCATCAGCGGAGCCGGGACTAGCGGGATCCGGGAGACCCAGTACTTC.

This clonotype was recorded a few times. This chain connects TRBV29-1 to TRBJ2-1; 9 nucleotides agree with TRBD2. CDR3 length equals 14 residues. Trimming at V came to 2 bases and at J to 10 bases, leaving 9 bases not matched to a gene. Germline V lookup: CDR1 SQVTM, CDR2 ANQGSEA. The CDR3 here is CSVELAGMIREQFF. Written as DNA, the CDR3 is TGCAGCGTTGAACTAGCGGGAATGATTAGGGAGCAGTTCTTC.

The CDR3 region is CASSLSQGASSYEQYV. Here the CDR3 DNA reads TGTGCCAGCAGTTTATCTCAGGGAGCGAGCTCCTACGAGCAGTACGTC. The chain is built from TRBV27 and TRBJ2-7, with D possibly called TRBD1 or TRBD2 (5 bases each). V was cut by 0 bases and J by 0 bases, with 12 bases left in between. From germline, CDR1 is MNHEY and CDR2 SMNVEV (reference sequence). This CDR3 comprises 16 residues.

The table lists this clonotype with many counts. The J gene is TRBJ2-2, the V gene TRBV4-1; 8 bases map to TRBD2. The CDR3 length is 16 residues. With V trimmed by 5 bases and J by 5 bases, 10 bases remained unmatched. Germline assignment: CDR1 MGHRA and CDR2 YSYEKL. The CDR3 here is CASSGGLAVGTGELFF. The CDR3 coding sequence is TGCGCCAGCAGCGGAGGACTAGCCGTGGGTACCGGGGAGCTGTTTTTT.

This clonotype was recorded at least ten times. The CDR3 region is CASTEPGLGELFF. CDR3 bases: TGTGCCAGCACAGAACCGGGTCTCGGGGAGCTGTTTTTT. J is TRBJ2-2 and V is TRBV28; D gene unclear. The germline gives CDR1 MDHEN, CDR2 SYDVKM. There are 13 residues in the CDR3. V gave up 7 bases and J gave up 7 bases, with 13 bases separating them.

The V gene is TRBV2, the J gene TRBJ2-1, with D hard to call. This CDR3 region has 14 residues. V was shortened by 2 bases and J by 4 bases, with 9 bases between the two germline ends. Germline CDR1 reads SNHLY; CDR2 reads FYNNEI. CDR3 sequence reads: CASSELSKYNEQFF. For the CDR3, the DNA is TGTGCCAGCAGTGAATTGTCCAAATACAATGAGCAGTTCTTC.

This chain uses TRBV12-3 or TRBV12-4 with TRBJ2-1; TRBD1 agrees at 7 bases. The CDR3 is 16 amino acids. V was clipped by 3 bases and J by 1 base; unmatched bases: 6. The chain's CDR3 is CASSFNQGVSYNEQFF. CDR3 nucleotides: TGTGCCAGCAGTTTCAACCAGGGGGTATCCTACAATGAGCAGTTCTTC.

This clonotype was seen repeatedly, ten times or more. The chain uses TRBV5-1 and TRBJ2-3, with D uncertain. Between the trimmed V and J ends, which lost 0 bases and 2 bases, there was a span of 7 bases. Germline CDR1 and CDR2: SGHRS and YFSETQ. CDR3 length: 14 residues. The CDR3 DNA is TGCGCCAGCAGCTTGGCCAAAGACACAGATACGCAGTATTTT. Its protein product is CASSLAKDTDTQYF.

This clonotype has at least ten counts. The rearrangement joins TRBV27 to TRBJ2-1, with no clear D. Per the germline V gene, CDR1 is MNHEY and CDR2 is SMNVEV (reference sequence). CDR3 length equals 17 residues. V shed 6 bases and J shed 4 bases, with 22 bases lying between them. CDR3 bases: TGTGCCAGCAGGTCACCAGGCGACCGATTAAGATACAATGAGCAGTTCTTC. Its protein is CASRSPGDRLRYNEQFF.

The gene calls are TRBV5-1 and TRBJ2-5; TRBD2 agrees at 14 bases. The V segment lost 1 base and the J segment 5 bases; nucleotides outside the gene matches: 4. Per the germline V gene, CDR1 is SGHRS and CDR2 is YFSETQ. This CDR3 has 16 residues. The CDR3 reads CASSLMGLAGEETQYF. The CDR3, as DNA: TGCGCCAGCAGCTTGATGGGACTAGCGGGAGAGGAGACCCAGTACTTC.

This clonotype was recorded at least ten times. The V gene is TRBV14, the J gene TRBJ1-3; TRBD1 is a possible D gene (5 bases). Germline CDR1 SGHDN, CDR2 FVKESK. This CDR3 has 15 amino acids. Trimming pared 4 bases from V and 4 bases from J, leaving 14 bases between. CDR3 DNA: TGTGCCAGCAGCCTGACAGATAGCGGGGGAAACACCATATATTTT. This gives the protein CASSLTDSGGNTIYF.

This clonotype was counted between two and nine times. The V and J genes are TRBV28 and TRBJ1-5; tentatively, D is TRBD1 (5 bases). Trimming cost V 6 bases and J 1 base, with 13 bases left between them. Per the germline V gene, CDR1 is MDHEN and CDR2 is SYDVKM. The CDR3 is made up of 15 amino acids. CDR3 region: CASSFMGGSNQPQHF. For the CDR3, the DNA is TGTGCCAGCAGCTTCATGGGGGGGAGCAATCAGCCCCAGCATTTT.

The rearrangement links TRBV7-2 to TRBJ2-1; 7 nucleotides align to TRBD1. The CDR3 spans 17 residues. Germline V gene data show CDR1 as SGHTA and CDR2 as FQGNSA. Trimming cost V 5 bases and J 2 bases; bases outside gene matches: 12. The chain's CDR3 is CASSPGLRGLTYNEQFF. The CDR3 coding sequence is TGTGCCAGCAGCCCAGGGCTAAGGGGGCTGACCTACAATGAGCAGTTCTTC.

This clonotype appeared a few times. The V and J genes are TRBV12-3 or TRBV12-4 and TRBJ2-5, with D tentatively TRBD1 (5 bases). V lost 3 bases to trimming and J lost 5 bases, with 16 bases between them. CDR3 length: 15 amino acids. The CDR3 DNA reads TGTGCCAGCAGTTTGGGGCCATTTCACGATGAGACCCAGTACTTC. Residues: CASSLGPFHDETQYF.